The T cell receptor (beta chain) described here comes from a study of OX40 agonist ivuxolimab in advanced cancers. V gave up 5 bases and J gave up 5 bases; unmatched junction bases: 10. The length of the CDR3 is 15 residues. Germline values: CDR1 SGHTA, CDR2 FQGNSA. TCRdb keeps only in-frame clones here, not all; method: immunoSEQ multiplex PCR. The sample shows about 79,000 clones, 90% of them seen only once. The sample in question was CD4+ or CD8+ T cells sorted from blood, obtained in a trial of the OX40 agonist ivuxolimab. The rearrangement uses TRBV7-2 and TRBJ2-5; 8 bases match TRBD2. The TCR originated in an adult with an advanced solid tumor such as melanoma, head and neck, liver or kidney cancer. As DNA, the CDR3 is TGTGCCAGCAGCGCACTAGCGGCCCGTGGGGAGACCCAGTACTTC. The encoded protein is CASSALAARGETQYF.